The clone carrying this TCR beta chain turned up a few times. The cohort comprised adults aged about 18 to 90 years residing in 20 to 25 US areas. Cohort 3 recovery required two negative PCRs, clearance, or symptom resolution. Methods used by the authors: Scientists estimated how many nucleated cells there were by amplifying reference gene primers. The data were produced by immunoSEQ multiplex PCR, yet TCRdb's version contains in-frame clones alone and is incomplete. The DNA gave D and trimming, while V, J and clone size come from that table. In the table there are 200,000 to 250,000 clones, around 83% of which are singletons. This sample was included in a study of blood T cell repertoires in COVID-19. The wider study: PBMCs, B-cell-depleted T cells, or T cells were the source of the cDNA or gDNA that made up the material.

V shed 8 bases and J 4 bases; nucleotides not matched to a gene: 7. Germline V gives CDR1 WSHSY, CDR2 SAAADI. The CDR3 length is 13 residues. The sequence came from a middle-aged woman who had recovered from COVID-19. Sample: PBMCs or T cells enriched from blood (not recorded which). The chain recombines TRBV10-2 with TRBJ1-2, with TRBD1 matching over 7 bases. In DNA, the CDR3 is TGCGCCAGCTCTAGGTCAGGGGGCTATGGCTACACCTTC. Amino acids: CASSRSGGYGYTF.